This T cell receptor (beta chain) was recorded in a study of naive and memory T cell subsets. The beta constant-region primer was an equimolar mix of two oligonucleotides covering TRBC1 and TRBC2. Four rounds of PCR amplified the ligated cDNA using nested alpha and beta constant-region primers plus SP2. TCRdb passed the UMI-ligation and nested PCR reads through MiXCR, listing each CDR3 protein once. This sample has roughly 130,000 distinct CDR3 sequences, with 35% to 45% found just once. Alpha and beta libraries were amplified separately from the second PCR onward. The CDR3 is 15 residues long. Germline loops: CDR1 SEHNR, CDR2 FQNEAQ (reference sequence). The J segment lost 2 bases and the V segment lost 5 bases, leaving 7 bases of the junction unmatched.

This sequence originates from a human donor in good health. Source material: central memory CD4+ T cells from blood. The genes are TRBV7-9 and TRBJ2-7; TRBD2 aligns across 9 bases. CDR3 DNA sequence: TGTGCCAGCAGCCCCCTTGCGGGAGGGCCCTACGAGCAGTACTTC. Translation: CASSPLAGGPYEQYF.